This T cell receptor (beta chain) originates from a study of cytomegalovirus exposure and HLA in healthy donors. Whole-study findings and limits: Apparent HLA restriction characterized most CMV-associated TCR beta chains in a later analysis. Accounts indicate the classifier identified cytomegalovirus status with strong specificity and sensitivity.

On this clone itself: Its antigen is not identified.

Researchers ran the PCR with 60 Vbeta and 13 Jbeta primers. The assay was immunoSEQ multiplex PCR, and TCRdb's table has in-frame clones only and misses some. The top ten clones hold over 0.85% of a sample with about 160,000 clones, around four fifths of them seen once. Material: PBMCs. The TCR sequence derives from a girl aged 2 to 9 in good health and CMV-seropositive.

CDR3: CATCPLPGLADSHSYNEQFF. Written as DNA, the CDR3 is TGTGCCACCTGTCCTCTGCCGGGACTAGCGGATTCACACTCCTACAATGAGCAGTTCTTC. The rearrangement joins TRBV2 to TRBJ2-1; 11 nucleotides align to TRBD2. The V gene's germline CDR1 is SNHLY and CDR2 FYNNEI. The V and J ends lost 10 bases and 0 bases, in that order; junction bases with no gene match: 20. This CDR3 comprises 20 residues.